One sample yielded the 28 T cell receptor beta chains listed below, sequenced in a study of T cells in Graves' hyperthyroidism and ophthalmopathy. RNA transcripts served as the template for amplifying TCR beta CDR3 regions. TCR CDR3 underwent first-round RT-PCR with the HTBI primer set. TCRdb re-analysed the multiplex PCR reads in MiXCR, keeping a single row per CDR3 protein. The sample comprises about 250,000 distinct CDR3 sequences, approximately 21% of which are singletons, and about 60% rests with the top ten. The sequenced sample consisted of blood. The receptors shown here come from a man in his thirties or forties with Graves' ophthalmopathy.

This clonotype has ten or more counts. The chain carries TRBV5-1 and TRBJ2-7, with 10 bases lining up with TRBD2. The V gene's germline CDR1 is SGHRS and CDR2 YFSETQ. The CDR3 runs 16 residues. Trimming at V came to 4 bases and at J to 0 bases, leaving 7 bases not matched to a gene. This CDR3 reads CASSRQSGRASYEQYF. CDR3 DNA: TGCGCCAGCAGCCGTCAAAGCGGGAGGGCCTCCTACGAGCAGTACTTC.

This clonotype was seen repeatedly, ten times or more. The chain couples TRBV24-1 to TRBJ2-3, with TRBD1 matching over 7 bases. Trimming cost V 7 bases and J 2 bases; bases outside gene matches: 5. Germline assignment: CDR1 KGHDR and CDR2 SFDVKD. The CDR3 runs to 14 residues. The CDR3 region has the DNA TGTGCCACCAGCTTGGGACAGAACACAGATACGCAGTATTTT. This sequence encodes CATSLGQNTDTQYF.

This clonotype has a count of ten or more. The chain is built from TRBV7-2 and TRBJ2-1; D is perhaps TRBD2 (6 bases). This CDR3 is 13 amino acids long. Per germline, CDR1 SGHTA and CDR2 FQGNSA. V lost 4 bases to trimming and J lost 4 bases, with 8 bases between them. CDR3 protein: CASSWGLYNEQFF. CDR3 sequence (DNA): TGTGCCAGCAGCTGGGGACTTTACAATGAGCAGTTCTTC. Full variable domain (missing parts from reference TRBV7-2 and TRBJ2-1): GAGVSQSPSNKVTEKGKDVELRCDPISGHTALYWYRQSLGQGLEFLIYFQGNSAPDKSGLPSDRFSAERTGGSVSTLTIQRTQQEDSAVYLCASSWGLYNEQFFGPGTRLTVL.

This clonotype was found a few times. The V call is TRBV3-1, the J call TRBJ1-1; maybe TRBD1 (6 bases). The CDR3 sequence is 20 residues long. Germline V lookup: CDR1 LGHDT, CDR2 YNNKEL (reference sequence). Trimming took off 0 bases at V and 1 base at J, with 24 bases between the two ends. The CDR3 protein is CASSQDRSRRAGARNTEAFF. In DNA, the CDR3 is TGTGCCAGCAGCCAAGATCGAAGCCGTCGGGCAGGGGCGAGGAACACTGAAGCTTTCTTT.

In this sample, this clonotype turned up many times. In DNA, the CDR3 is TGTGCCTGGAGTCCTAGCGGGAGTGGCGAGCAGTACTTC. It encodes CAWSPSGSGEQYF. The V gene is TRBV30, the J gene TRBJ2-7, with 10 bases that match TRBD2. The CDR3 is 13 amino acids. Germline CDR1 is GTSNPN and CDR2 is SVGIG (reference sequence). After removal of 2 bases from V and 6 bases from J, the junction contained 4 bases not matched to a gene.

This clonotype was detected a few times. CDR3 residues: CSAVPGTGANRAFF. The CDR3 nucleotides are TGCAGTGCTGTGCCCGGGACAGGGGCTAACAGAGCTTTCTTT. The genes are TRBV20-1 and TRBJ1-1; the match to TRBD1 covers 10 bases. The CDR3 consists of 14 residues. Germline values: CDR1 DFQATT, CDR2 SNEGSKA (reference sequence). V gave up 5 bases and J gave up 10 bases; unmatched junction bases: 13.

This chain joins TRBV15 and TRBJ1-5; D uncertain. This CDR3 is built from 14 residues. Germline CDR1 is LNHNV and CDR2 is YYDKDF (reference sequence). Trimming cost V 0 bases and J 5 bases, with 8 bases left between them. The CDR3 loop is CATSRDRFDQPQHF. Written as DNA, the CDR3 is TGTGCCACCAGCAGAGATCGTTTTGATCAGCCCCAGCATTTT.

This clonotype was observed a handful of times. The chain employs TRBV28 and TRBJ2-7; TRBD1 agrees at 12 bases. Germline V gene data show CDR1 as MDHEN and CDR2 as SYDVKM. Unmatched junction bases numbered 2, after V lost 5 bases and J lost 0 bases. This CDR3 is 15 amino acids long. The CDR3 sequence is CASSRDRGPSYEQYF. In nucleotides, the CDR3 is TGTGCCAGCAGTCGGGACAGGGGGCCCTCCTACGAGCAGTACTTC.

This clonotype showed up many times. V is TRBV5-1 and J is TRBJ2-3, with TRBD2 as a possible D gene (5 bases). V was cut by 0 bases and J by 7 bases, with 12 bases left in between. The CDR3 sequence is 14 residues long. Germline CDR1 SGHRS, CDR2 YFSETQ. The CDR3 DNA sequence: TGCGCCAGCAGCTTGGAGACGGAGGCAAATACGCAGTATTTT. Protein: CASSLETEANTQYF.

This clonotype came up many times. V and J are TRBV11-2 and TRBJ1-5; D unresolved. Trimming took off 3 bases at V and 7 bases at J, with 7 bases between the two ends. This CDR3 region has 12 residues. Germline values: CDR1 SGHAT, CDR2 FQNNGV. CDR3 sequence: CASSFSGQPQHF. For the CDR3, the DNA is TGTGCCAGCAGCTTTTCCGGACAGCCCCAGCATTTT.

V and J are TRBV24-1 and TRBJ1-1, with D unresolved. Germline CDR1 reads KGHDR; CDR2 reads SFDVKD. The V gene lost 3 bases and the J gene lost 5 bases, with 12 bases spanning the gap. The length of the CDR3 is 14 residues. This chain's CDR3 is CATSDAHPGTEAFF. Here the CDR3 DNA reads TGTGCCACCAGTGATGCCCACCCCGGAACTGAAGCTTTCTTT.

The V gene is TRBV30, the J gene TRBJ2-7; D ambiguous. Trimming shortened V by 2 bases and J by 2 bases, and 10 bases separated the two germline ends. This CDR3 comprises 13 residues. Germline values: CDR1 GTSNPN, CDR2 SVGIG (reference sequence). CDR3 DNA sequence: TGTGCCTGGAGTAGGCGAGCCCCCTACGAGCAGTACTTC. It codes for CAWSRRAPYEQYF.

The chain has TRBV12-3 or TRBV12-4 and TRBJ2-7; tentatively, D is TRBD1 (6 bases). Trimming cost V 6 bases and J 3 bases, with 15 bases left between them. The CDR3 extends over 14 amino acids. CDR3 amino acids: CASRVGRGYYEQYF. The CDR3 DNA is TGTGCCAGCAGGGTGGGCAGGGGATACTACGAGCAGTACTTC.

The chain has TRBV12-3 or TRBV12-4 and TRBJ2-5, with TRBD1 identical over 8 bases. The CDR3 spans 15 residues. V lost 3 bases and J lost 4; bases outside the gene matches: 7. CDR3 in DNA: TGTGCCAGCAGTTTTGGGACAGGAATAACAGAGACCCAGTACTTC. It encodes CASSFGTGITETQYF.

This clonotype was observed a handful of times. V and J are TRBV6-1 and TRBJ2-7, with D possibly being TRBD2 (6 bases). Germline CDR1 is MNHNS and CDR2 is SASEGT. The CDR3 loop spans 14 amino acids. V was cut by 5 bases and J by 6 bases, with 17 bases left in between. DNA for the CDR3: TGTGCCAGCAGTTCAGGTATTGGGGGACTCGAGCAGTACTTC. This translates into CASSSGIGGLEQYF.

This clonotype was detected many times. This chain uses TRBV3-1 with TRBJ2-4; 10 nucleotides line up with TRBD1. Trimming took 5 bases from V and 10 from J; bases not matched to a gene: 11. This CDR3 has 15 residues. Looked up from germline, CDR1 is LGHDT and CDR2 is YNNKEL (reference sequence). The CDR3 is CASSGGTGVREIQYF. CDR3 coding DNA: TGTGCCAGCAGCGGGGGGACAGGGGTACGGGAGATTCAGTACTTC. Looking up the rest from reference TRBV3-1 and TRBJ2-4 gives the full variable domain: DTAVSQTPKYLVTQMGNDKSIKCEQNLGHDTMYWYKQDSKKFLKIMFSYNNKELIINETVPNRFSPKSPDKAHLNLHINSLELGDSAVYFCASSGGTGVREIQYFGAGTRLSVL.

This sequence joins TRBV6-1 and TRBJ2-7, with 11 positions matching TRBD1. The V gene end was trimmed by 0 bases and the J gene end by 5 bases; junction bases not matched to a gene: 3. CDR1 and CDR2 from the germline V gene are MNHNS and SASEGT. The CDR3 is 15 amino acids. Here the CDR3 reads CASSEAADRGHEQYF. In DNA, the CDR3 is TGTGCCAGCAGTGAAGCGGCGGACAGGGGGCACGAGCAGTACTTC.

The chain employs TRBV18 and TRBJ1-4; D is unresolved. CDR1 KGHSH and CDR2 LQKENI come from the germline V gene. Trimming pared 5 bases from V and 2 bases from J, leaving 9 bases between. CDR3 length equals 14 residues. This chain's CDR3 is CASSRSSTNEKLFF. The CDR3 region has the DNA TGTGCCAGCTCAAGGTCGTCGACTAATGAAAAACTGTTTTTT.

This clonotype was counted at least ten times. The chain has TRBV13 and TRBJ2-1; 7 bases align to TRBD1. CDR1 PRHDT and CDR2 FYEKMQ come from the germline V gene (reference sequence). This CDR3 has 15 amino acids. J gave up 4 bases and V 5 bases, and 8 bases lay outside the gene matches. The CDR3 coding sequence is TGTGCCAGCAGCCCAGGTCGGGACAGTTACAATGAGCAGTTCTTC. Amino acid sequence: CASSPGRDSYNEQFF.

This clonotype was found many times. CDR3 region: CASSQGGHLNSPLHF. In DNA form, the CDR3 reads TGTGCCAGCAGTCAGGGGGGACATCTTAATTCACCCCTCCACTTT. This chain uses TRBV27 with TRBJ1-6; 7 bases line up with TRBD1. Germline CDR1 is MNHEY and CDR2 is SMNVEV (reference sequence). The CDR3 contains 15 residues. V gave up 5 bases and J gave up 6 bases; unmatched junction bases: 7.

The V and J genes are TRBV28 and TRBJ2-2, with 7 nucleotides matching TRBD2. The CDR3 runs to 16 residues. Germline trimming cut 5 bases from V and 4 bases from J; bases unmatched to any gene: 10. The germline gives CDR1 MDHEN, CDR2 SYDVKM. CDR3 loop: CASSPPGGSVTGELFF. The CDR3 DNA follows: TGTGCCAGCAGTCCACCCGGCGGGAGTGTCACCGGGGAGCTGTTTTTT.

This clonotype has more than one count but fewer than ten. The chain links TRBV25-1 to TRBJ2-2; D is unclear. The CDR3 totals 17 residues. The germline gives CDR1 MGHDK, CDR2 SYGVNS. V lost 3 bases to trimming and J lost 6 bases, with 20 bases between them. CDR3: CASSESRTDPRSGELFF. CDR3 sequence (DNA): TGTGCCAGCAGTGAGTCTCGTACAGACCCAAGGTCCGGGGAGCTGTTTTTT.

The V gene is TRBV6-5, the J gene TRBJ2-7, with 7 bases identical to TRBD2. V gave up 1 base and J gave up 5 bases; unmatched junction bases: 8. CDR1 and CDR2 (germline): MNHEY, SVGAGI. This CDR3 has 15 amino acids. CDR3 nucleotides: TGTGCCAGCAGTTACTGGGCGGGAGATCCTAACGAGCAGTACTTC. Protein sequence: CASSYWAGDPNEQYF.

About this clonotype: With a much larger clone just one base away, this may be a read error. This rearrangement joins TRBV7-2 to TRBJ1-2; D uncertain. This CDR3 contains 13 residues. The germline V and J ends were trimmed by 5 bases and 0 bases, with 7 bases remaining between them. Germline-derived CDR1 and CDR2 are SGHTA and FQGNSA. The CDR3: CASSPSSNYGYTF. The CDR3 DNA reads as TGTGCCAGCAGCCCATCCTCTAACTATGGCTACACCTTC.

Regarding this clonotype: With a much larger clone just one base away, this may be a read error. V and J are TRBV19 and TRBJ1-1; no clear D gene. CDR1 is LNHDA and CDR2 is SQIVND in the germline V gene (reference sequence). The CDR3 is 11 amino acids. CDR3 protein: CARSIAIEAFF. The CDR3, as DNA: TGTGCCAGAAGTATAGCCATTGAAGCTTTCTTT.

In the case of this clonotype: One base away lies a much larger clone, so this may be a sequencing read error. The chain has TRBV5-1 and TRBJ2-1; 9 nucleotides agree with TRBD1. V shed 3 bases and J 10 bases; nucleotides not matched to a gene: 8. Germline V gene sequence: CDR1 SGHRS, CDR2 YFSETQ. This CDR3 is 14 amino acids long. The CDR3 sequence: CASSSSGTGYEQFF. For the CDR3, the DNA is TGCGCCAGCAGCTCCTCCGGGACAGGGTACGAGCAGTTCTTC.

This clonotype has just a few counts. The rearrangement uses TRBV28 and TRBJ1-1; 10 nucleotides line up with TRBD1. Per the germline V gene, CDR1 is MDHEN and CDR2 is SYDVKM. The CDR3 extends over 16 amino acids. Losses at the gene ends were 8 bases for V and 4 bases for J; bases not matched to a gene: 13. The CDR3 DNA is TGTGCCAGCTTCCCACCTCCCGGACAGGGGGGCACTGAAGCTTTCTTT. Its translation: CASFPPPGQGGTEAFF.

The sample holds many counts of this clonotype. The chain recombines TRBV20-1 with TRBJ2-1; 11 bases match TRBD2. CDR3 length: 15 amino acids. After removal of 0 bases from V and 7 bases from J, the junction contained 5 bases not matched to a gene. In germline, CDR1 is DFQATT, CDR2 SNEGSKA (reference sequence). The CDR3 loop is CSARDELAGANEQFF. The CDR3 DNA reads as TGCAGTGCTAGAGACGAACTAGCGGGAGCGAATGAGCAGTTCTTC.